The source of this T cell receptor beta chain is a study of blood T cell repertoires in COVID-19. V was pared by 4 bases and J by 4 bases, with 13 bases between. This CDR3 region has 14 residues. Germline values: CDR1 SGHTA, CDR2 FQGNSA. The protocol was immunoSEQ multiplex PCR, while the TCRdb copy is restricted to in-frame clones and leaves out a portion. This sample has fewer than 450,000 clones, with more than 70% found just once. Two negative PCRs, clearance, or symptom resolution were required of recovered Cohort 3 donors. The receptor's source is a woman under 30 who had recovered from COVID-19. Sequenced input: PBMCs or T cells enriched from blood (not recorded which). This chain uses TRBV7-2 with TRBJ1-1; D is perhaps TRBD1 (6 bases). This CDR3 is CASSSAAGVTEAFF. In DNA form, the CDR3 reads TGTGCCAGCAGCTCAGCTGCAGGGGTCACTGAAGCTTTCTTT.